These 18 T cell receptor beta chains were sequenced from one sample in a study of long-term antiretroviral therapy in people with HIV. Samples were assayed with immunoSEQ v3.0 at survey level. Libraries were prepared by immunoSEQ multiplex PCR; TCRdb keeps only in-frame clonotypes and omits some of them. There are roughly 30,000 clones in the sample; approximately 80% occur only once, and 8% to 10% lies in the top ten. The input for sequencing was unsorted PBMCs, taken almost 2.9 years after starting antiretroviral therapy. Receptor source: a man between 25 and 39 years old with HIV.

The rearrangement joins TRBV28 to TRBJ1-2, with D perhaps TRBD1 (5 bases). Between the trimmed V and J ends, which lost 1 base and 3 bases, there was a span of 6 bases. The CDR3 consists of 13 residues. Germline assignment: CDR1 MDHEN and CDR2 SYDVKM. CDR3 DNA sequence: TGTGCCAGCAGTTTATCAGGGTACTATGGCTACACCTTC. It is translated as CASSLSGYYGYTF.

This clone was seen a handful of times. J is TRBJ1-6 and V is TRBV25-1; no reliable D call. Trimming left V 2 bases short and J 7 bases short, with 12 bases between. The CDR3 is 15 residues long. CDR1 MGHDK and CDR2 SYGVNS come from the germline V gene. This chain's CDR3 is CASSEAFRENSPLHF. DNA of the CDR3: TGTGCCAGCAGTGAAGCGTTCAGAGAGAATTCACCCCTCCACTTT.

This sequence joins TRBV13 and TRBJ2-1; 7 positions match TRBD2. This CDR3 has 16 residues. Trimming cost V 0 bases and J 6 bases; bases outside gene matches: 8. In germline, CDR1 is PRHDT, CDR2 FYEKMQ (reference sequence). The CDR3 loop reads CASSLGELASANEQFF. DNA of the CDR3: TGTGCCAGCAGCTTAGGTGAACTAGCGTCGGCCAATGAGCAGTTCTTC. Full variable domain (remainder filled in from reference TRBV13 and TRBJ2-1): AAGVIQSPRHLIKEKRETATLKCYPIPRHDTVYWYQQGPGQDPQFLISFYEKMQSDKGSIPDRFSAQQFSDYHSELNMSSLELGDSALYFCASSLGELASANEQFFGPGTRLTVL.

The rearrangement uses TRBV6-5 and TRBJ2-7; 8 bases match TRBD1. This CDR3 comprises 15 residues. The germline gives CDR1 MNHEY, CDR2 SVGAGI. The trim removed 4 bases at V and 3 bases at J, leaving 8 bases unmatched. CDR3 DNA: TGTGCCAGCAGTTGGCGACAGGGGTCGGGCTACGAGCAGTACTTC. As protein: CASSWRQGSGYEQYF.

This chain joins TRBV6-5 and TRBJ2-2; D might be TRBD1 (6 bases). Germline CDR1 and CDR2: MNHEY and SVGAGI. V was clipped by 4 bases and J by 5 bases, with 14 bases between them. This CDR3 has 15 residues. CDR3 protein: CASSLDRTGTGELFF. CDR3 nucleotide sequence: TGTGCCAGCAGTTTAGACCGTACAGGGACCGGGGAGCTGTTTTTT.

The chain recombines TRBV28 with TRBJ1-2; 8 bases agree with TRBD1. Trimming removed 3 bases from V and 7 bases from J; junction bases left unmatched: 4. Germline CDR1 reads MDHEN; CDR2 reads SYDVKM. The CDR3 extends over 13 amino acids. The CDR3 DNA follows: TGTGCCAGCAGTTTTCAGGGGGCGGCTGGCTACACCTTC. Translated, it gives CASSFQGAAGYTF.

The chain combines TRBV6-4 with TRBJ2-2; TRBD2 matches at 7 bases. Germline lookup yields CDR1 MRHNA and CDR2 SNTAGT. The V and J ends lost 4 bases and 4 bases, in that order; junction bases with no gene match: 0. This CDR3 region has 13 residues. CDR3 loop: CASSGTSTGELFF. The CDR3 DNA reads as TGTGCCAGCAGTGGGACTAGCACCGGGGAGCTGTTTTTT.

The J gene is TRBJ1-2, the V gene TRBV19; 7 nucleotides line up with TRBD1. This CDR3 is 13 amino acids long. Germline V gene data show CDR1 as LNHDA and CDR2 as SQIVND (reference sequence). Losses at the gene ends were 5 bases for V and 8 bases for J; bases not matched to a gene: 8. The CDR3 DNA reads TGTGCCAGTAGTCCCTGGGACAGATACGGCTACACCTTC. As protein: CASSPWDRYGYTF.

This clone was counted between two and nine times. This sequence joins TRBV5-1 and TRBJ1-2; tentative D call: TRBD1 (6 bases). CDR1 SGHRS and CDR2 YFSETQ come from the germline V gene. The V and J ends lost 2 bases and 7 bases respectively, with 9 bases between them. This CDR3 spans 12 amino acids. The CDR3 DNA reads TGCGCCAGCAGCTTCACAGGGTCTGGCTACACCTTC. Translation: CASSFTGSGYTF.

Only one count was recorded for this clone. The J gene is TRBJ1-2, the V gene TRBV5-4; 8 bases are shared with TRBD1. V was clipped by 0 bases and J by 4 bases; unmatched bases: 5. Germline V gives CDR1 SGHNT, CDR2 YYREEE (reference sequence). The length of the CDR3 is 15 residues. CDR3 residues: CASSLAGGSLYGYTF. The CDR3 coding sequence is TGTGCCAGCAGCTTGGCAGGGGGCAGTCTCTATGGCTACACCTTC. The full variable domain, completed using reference TRBV5-4 and TRBJ1-2, is ETGVTQSPTHLIKTRGQQVTLRCSSQSGHNTVSWYQQALGQGPQFIFQYYREEENGRGNFPPRFSGLQFPNYSSELNVNALELDDSALYLCASSLAGGSLYGYTFGSGTRLTVV.

This clone was counted a single time. The genes are TRBV27 and TRBJ1-5; perhaps TRBD1 as D (5 bases). With 5 bases removed from V and 4 bases from J, the gap between germline ends came to 9 bases. This CDR3 region has 13 residues. Germline V gene sequence: CDR1 MNHEY, CDR2 SMNVEV (reference sequence). CDR3 region: CASSTGLNQPQHF. The CDR3 region has the DNA TGTGCCAGCAGTACAGGTTTAAATCAGCCCCAGCATTTT.

As to this clone: The junction departs from the called germline gene at one end, perhaps through a read error. The rearrangement links TRBV6-5 to TRBJ1-1; 7 bases fit TRBD1. Germline V CDR1 and CDR2: MNHEY, SVGAGI. This CDR3 has 15 amino acids. CDR3 DNA: TGTGCCAGCAGGTACTACAGGGGAGTGAACACTGAAGCTTTCTTT. It codes for CASRYYRGVNTEAFF.

V and J are TRBV19 and TRBJ2-6, with 8 positions matching TRBD1. The CDR3 runs 19 residues. The germline V gene has CDR1 LNHDA and CDR2 SQIVND (reference sequence). The J segment lost 1 base and the V segment lost 5 bases, leaving 13 bases of the junction unmatched. CDR3 DNA sequence: TGTGCCAGTAGTTCAGTGACAGGGGCCTCTATTTCTGGGGCCAACGTCCTGACTTTC. Translating gives CASSSVTGASISGANVLTF.

The chain couples TRBV11-2 to TRBJ2-7, with D uncertain. V shed 2 bases and J shed 0 bases, with 14 bases lying between them. Germline CDR1 and CDR2: SGHAT and FQNNGV. The CDR3 has 16 residues. CDR3 DNA sequence: TGTGCCAGCAGCTTAATGTCGCCAGTATCCTCCTACGAGCAGTACTTC. This codes for CASSLMSPVSSYEQYF.

This chain links TRBV5-1 with TRBJ1-2; 9 bases agree with TRBD1. The CDR3 is made up of 14 amino acids. CDR1 SGHRS and CDR2 YFSETQ come from the germline V gene. V gave up 6 bases and J gave up 7 bases; unmatched junction bases: 10. The CDR3 sequence: CASTPGQGGVGYTF. CDR3 coding DNA: TGCGCCAGCACCCCGGGACAGGGAGGGGTTGGCTACACCTTC. The entire variable domain, with the rest obtained from reference TRBV5-1 and TRBJ1-2, is as follows: KAGVTQTPRYLIKTRGQQVTLSCSPISGHRSVSWYQQTPGQGLQFLFEYFSETQRNKGNFPGRFSGRQFSNSRSEMNVSTLELGDSALYLCASTPGQGGVGYTFGSGTRLTVV.

V is TRBV4-1 and J is TRBJ1-2; D uncertain. Per germline, CDR1 MGHRA and CDR2 YSYEKL. The CDR3 covers 15 residues. Trimming took 1 base from V and 0 from J, leaving 9 bases between them. CDR3 sequence: CASSQGGSTNYGYTF. In DNA, the CDR3 is TGCGCCAGCAGCCAAGGAGGCAGTACTAACTATGGCTACACCTTC.

V usage is TRBV7-9 and J usage is TRBJ2-3; 11 bases are shared with TRBD2. The CDR3 has 16 residues. The V and J ends lost 1 base and 4 bases, in that order; junction bases with no gene match: 4. Germline lookup yields CDR1 SEHNR and CDR2 FQNEAQ (reference sequence). The CDR3 DNA reads as TGTGCCAGCAGCTTAGGGGAGACTAGCGGGGCAGATACGCAGTATTTT. As protein: CASSLGETSGADTQYF.

There are a few counts of this clone. The V gene is TRBV11-2, the J gene TRBJ2-7, with 10 bases fitting TRBD1. CDR1 and CDR2 from the germline V gene are SGHAT and FQNNGV. The CDR3 is 14 residues long. J lost 2 bases, V lost 4 bases, and 2 bases had no gene match. The CDR3 nucleotides are TGTGCCAGCAGCTCGGGACAGGGGACCTACGAGCAGTACTTC. It translates to CASSSGQGTYEQYF.